This TCR beta chain came from a study of blood T cell repertoires in COVID-19. The CDR3 loop spans 15 amino acids. J gave up 6 bases and V 6 bases, and 8 bases lay outside the gene matches. Germline values: CDR1 SNHLY, CDR2 FYNNEI. Measured with immunoSEQ multiplex PCR; TCRdb has only the in-frame clones, and not every one. The sample lists around 380,000 clones, about 90% occurring once. The chain employs TRBV2 and TRBJ1-5, with 10 bases aligning to TRBD1. The sequence was obtained from a man aged 30 to 39 who had recovered from COVID-19. Specimen: PBMCs or T cells enriched from blood (not recorded which). The CDR3 sequence: CASRGQGSPTQPQHF. CDR3 coding DNA: TGTGCCAGCAGGGGACAGGGGTCGCCTACTCAGCCCCAGCATTTT.